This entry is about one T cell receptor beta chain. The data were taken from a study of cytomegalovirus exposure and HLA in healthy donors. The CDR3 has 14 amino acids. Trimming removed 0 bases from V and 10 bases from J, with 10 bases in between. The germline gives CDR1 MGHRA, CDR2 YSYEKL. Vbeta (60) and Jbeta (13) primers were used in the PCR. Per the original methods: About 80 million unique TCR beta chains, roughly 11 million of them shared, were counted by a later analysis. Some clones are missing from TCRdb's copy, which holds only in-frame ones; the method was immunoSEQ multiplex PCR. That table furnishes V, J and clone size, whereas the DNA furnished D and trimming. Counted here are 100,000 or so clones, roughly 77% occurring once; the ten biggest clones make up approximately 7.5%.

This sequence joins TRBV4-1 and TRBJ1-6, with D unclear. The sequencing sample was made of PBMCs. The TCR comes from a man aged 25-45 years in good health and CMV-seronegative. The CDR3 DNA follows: TGCGCCAGCAGCCAAGATTCGCGGCCATCACCCCTCCACTTT. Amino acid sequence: CASSQDSRPSPLHF.